A single sample is the source of the 28 T cell receptor beta chains below, sequenced in a study of PD-1 blockade in mismatch repair-deficient tumors. Method: immunoSEQ multiplex PCR; TCRdb's copy keeps in-frame clones and lacks some. The table includes approximately 20,000 clones, around 80% detected once. The starting material was PBMCs, obtained 52 weeks after starting pembrolizumab. Receptors were obtained from an adult with mismatch repair-deficient cancer.

V and J are TRBV27 and TRBJ2-7; 7 bases map to TRBD1. Germline CDR1 reads MNHEY; CDR2 reads SMNVEV (reference sequence). The CDR3 is 15 residues long. With 2 bases clipped from V and 0 bases from J, the junction kept 4 bases outside the gene matches. CDR3: CASSLRQGSSYEQYF. DNA for the CDR3: TGTGCCAGCAGTTTAAGACAGGGAAGCTCCTACGAGCAGTACTTC.

This clone was recorded a few times. The chain uses TRBV15 and TRBJ1-1, with 7 bases matching TRBD1. The CDR3 is made up of 15 amino acids. Trimming removed 0 bases from V and 0 bases from J; junction bases left unmatched: 1. CDR1 is LNHNV, CDR2 YYDKDF, per germline (reference sequence). CDR3 in DNA: TGTGCCACCAGCAGAGAGACAGGGATGAACACTGAAGCTTTCTTT. Translating gives CATSRETGMNTEAFF.

The gene calls are TRBV5-5 and TRBJ2-7, with a weak D call TRBD1 (5 bases). This CDR3 has 16 residues. The V and J ends lost 1 base and 2 bases respectively, with 16 bases between them. The germline V gene encodes CDR1 SGHKS and CDR2 YYEKEE (reference sequence). In nucleotides, the CDR3 is TGTGCCAGCAGCTTGCAAGGGGCCCTCCTGACCTACGAGCAGTACTTC. It encodes CASSLQGALLTYEQYF.

This chain uses TRBV27 with TRBJ2-1; D gene uncertain. The germline gives CDR1 MNHEY, CDR2 SMNVEV (reference sequence). V was shortened by 5 bases and J by 6 bases, with 8 bases between the two germline ends. The CDR3 covers 12 residues. The chain's CDR3 is CASSRPGNEQFF. DNA of the CDR3: TGTGCCAGCAGTCGGCCGGGCAATGAGCAGTTCTTC.

J is TRBJ2-7 and V is TRBV2; TRBD1 agrees at 8 bases. The CDR3 is made up of 14 amino acids. Trimming removed 2 bases from V and 4 bases from J; junction bases left unmatched: 4. Germline CDR1 SNHLY, CDR2 FYNNEI. The CDR3 DNA is TGTGCCAGCAGTGAACAGGGGGCGACGTACGAGCAGTACTTC. It specifies CASSEQGATYEQYF.

This clone was seen only a few times. This chain uses TRBV13 with TRBJ2-7, with D possibly being TRBD2 (6 bases). The germline V gene has CDR1 PRHDT and CDR2 FYEKMQ (reference sequence). This CDR3 has 15 amino acids. V gave up 5 bases and J gave up 3 bases, with 17 bases separating them. The CDR3 here is CASSHVRDGFYEQYF. CDR3 coding DNA: TGTGCCAGCAGCCATGTGCGGGACGGGTTCTACGAGCAGTACTTC. The full variable domain, in which reference TRBV13 and TRBJ2-7 provide the parts outside the CDR3, is AAGVIQSPRHLIKEKRETATLKCYPIPRHDTVYWYQQGPGQDPQFLISFYEKMQSDKGSIPDRFSAQQFSDYHSELNMSSLELGDSALYFCASSHVRDGFYEQYFGPGTRLTVT.

The gene calls are TRBV2 and TRBJ2-5, with TRBD2 as a possible D gene (5 bases). CDR3 length: 14 amino acids. Looked up from germline, CDR1 is SNHLY and CDR2 is FYNNEI. Trimming left V 5 bases short and J 1 base short, with 11 bases between. The CDR3 sequence is CASSREKGQETQYF. The CDR3 DNA sequence: TGTGCCAGCAGTAGGGAGAAGGGCCAAGAGACCCAGTACTTC.

The V call is TRBV15, the J call TRBJ1-2; D possibly corresponds to TRBD1 (5 bases). This CDR3 spans 17 amino acids. Germline lookup yields CDR1 LNHNV and CDR2 YYDKDF (reference sequence). V was shortened by 1 base and J by 4 bases, with 19 bases between the two germline ends. CDR3 in amino acids: CATSRVGSGLLFYGYTF. The CDR3 nucleotides read TGTGCCACCAGCAGAGTAGGGTCAGGGTTGTTATTCTATGGCTACACCTTC.

This clone was seen a single time. The chain's CDR3 is CASSRDRGVQPQHF. The CDR3 DNA is TGTGCCAGCAGTAGAGACAGGGGTGTTCAGCCCCAGCATTTT. V and J are TRBV27 and TRBJ1-5, with 8 positions matching TRBD1. CDR1 MNHEY and CDR2 SMNVEV come from the germline V gene (reference sequence). Trimming at V came to 5 bases and at J to 6 bases, leaving 6 bases not matched to a gene. The length of the CDR3 is 14 residues.

This clone appeared a few times. The V gene is TRBV27, the J gene TRBJ1-2; D might be TRBD1 (5 bases). Trimming shortened V by 3 bases and J by 0 bases, and 11 bases separated the two germline ends. The CDR3 is 15 residues long. Germline V gene sequence: CDR1 MNHEY, CDR2 SMNVEV (reference sequence). CDR3 sequence reads: CASSFRDRANYGYTF. The CDR3 nucleotides read TGTGCCAGCAGTTTCCGCGACAGAGCTAACTATGGCTACACCTTC.

The chain recombines TRBV7-3 with TRBJ2-1; 7 positions agree with TRBD2. Germline V gene sequence: CDR1 SGHTA, CDR2 FQGTGA. The CDR3 consists of 16 residues. After removal of 5 bases from V and 0 bases from J, the junction contained 7 bases not matched to a gene. Here the CDR3 DNA reads TGTGCCAGCAGCACGCTAGCGGTGGGCTCCTACAATGAGCAGTTCTTC. Translated: CASSTLAVGSYNEQFF.

The chain recombines TRBV6-6 with TRBJ1-1; D is perhaps TRBD1 (6 bases). With 6 bases removed from V and 9 bases from J, the gap between germline ends came to 17 bases. The CDR3 consists of 13 residues. CDR1 and CDR2 (germline): MNHNY, SVGAGI (reference sequence). This chain's CDR3 is CASRPSAGEKAFF. The CDR3 DNA reads TGTGCCAGCAGGCCTTCCGCAGGGGAAAAAGCTTTCTTT.

This clone was observed once. The chain is built from TRBV11-2 and TRBJ2-2; 7 nucleotides match TRBD2. Germline trimming cut 4 bases from V and 7 bases from J; bases unmatched to any gene: 12. This CDR3 spans 16 amino acids. Germline values: CDR1 SGHAT, CDR2 FQNNGV. The CDR3 sequence is CASSSSSGRSLGELFF. The DNA for the CDR3 is TGTGCCAGCAGCTCTTCTAGCGGCAGGTCGCTCGGGGAGCTGTTTTTT.

The chain carries TRBV5-1 and TRBJ1-6; D unclear. The ends were cut back, 0 bases at V and 10 bases at J, with 14 bases in the middle. Germline-derived CDR1 and CDR2 are SGHRS and YFSETQ. This CDR3 has 15 amino acids. The CDR3 protein is CASSLDGASTSPLHF. In DNA form, the CDR3 reads TGCGCCAGCAGCTTGGACGGAGCATCAACCTCACCCCTCCACTTT.

This clone appeared a single time. The chain joins TRBV28 to TRBJ2-3, with TRBD2 as a possible D gene (5 bases). CDR1 is MDHEN, CDR2 SYDVKM, per germline. The CDR3 is 20 amino acids. Trimming took 6 bases from V and 3 from J, leaving 31 bases between them. The CDR3 protein is CASRLEGISLAWGGTDTQYF. As DNA, the CDR3 is TGTGCCAGCAGACTGGAAGGGATTTCTCTAGCCTGGGGTGGGACAGATACGCAGTATTTT.

There are a few counts of this clone. The chain carries TRBV28 and TRBJ2-7; TRBD2 matches 14 bases. In germline, CDR1 is MDHEN, CDR2 SYDVKM. The V and J ends lost 1 base and 3 bases, in that order; junction bases with no gene match: 5. This CDR3 is 17 amino acids long. CDR3 loop: CASSLFGLAGGIYEQYF. CDR3 nucleotide sequence: TGTGCCAGCAGTTTATTCGGACTAGCGGGAGGTATCTACGAGCAGTACTTC.

The rearrangement links TRBV2 to TRBJ1-1; 8 bases match TRBD1. CDR3 length: 16 residues. Unmatched junction bases numbered 6, after V lost 3 bases and J lost 0 bases. Germline V gives CDR1 SNHLY, CDR2 FYNNEI. CDR3 protein: CASSEWTGLMNTEAFF. The CDR3 nucleotides are TGTGCCAGCAGTGAGTGGACAGGGCTTATGAACACTGAAGCTTTCTTT. The full variable domain, rest sourced from reference TRBV2 and TRBJ1-1, is EPEVTQTPSHQVTQMGQEVILRCVPISNHLYFYWYRQILGQKVEFLVSFYNNEISEKSEIFDDQFSVERPDGSNFTLKIRSTKLEDSAMYFCASSEWTGLMNTEAFFGQGTRLTVV.

CDR3: CASRRTDSSTDTQYF. The CDR3 DNA sequence: TGTGCCAGCAGAAGGACTGATTCTAGCACAGATACGCAGTATTTT. The chain uses TRBV2 and TRBJ2-3; D possibly corresponds to TRBD2 (5 bases). The CDR3 sequence is 15 residues long. V was pared by 6 bases and J by 0 bases, with 13 bases between. CDR1 and CDR2 from the germline V gene are SNHLY and FYNNEI.

The DNA of the CDR3 is TGTGCCAGCAGCCGGGTCTTAGGAGCCGGGGAGCTGTTTTTT. It yields the protein CASSRVLGAGELFF. V gene TRBV11-2 combines with J gene TRBJ2-2; D unresolved. The CDR3 runs 14 residues. The germline V gene encodes CDR1 SGHAT and CDR2 FQNNGV. V was cut by 5 bases and J by 6 bases, with 13 bases left in between.

Remarks on this clone: One junction end does not reproduce the germline sequence, and a read error may be involved. This rearrangement joins TRBV27 to TRBJ1-2; D uncertain. Germline CDR1 is MNHEY and CDR2 is SMNVEV (reference sequence). The CDR3 is 12 residues long. The CDR3 reads CASSSAASGYAF. The CDR3 DNA reads as TGTGCCAGCAGTTCAGCGGCCTCCGGCTACGCCTTC.

By share of the sample, this clone is medium-sized. The V gene is TRBV4-1, the J gene TRBJ1-2; TRBD1 is a possible D gene (5 bases). CDR3 size: 16 residues. Trimming removed 0 bases from V and 4 bases from J, with 15 bases in between. Germline V gene data show CDR1 as MGHRA and CDR2 as YSYEKL. In nucleotides, the CDR3 is TGCGCCAGCAGCCAAGAGGGGCAGGGAGGCTCCTATGGCTACACCTTC. Protein product: CASSQEGQGGSYGYTF.

The rearrangement joins TRBV7-2 to TRBJ2-5, with 8 positions matching TRBD1. CDR1 is SGHTA and CDR2 is FQGNSA in the germline V gene. The CDR3 runs 11 residues. The ends lost 5 bases at V and 9 bases at J; junction bases unmatched: 2. The CDR3 reads CASSEQGAQYF. The CDR3 DNA is TGTGCCAGCAGCGAACAGGGGGCCCAGTACTTC.

The genes are TRBV18 and TRBJ1-1, with D perhaps matching TRBD1 (6 bases). The V gene lost 1 base and the J gene lost 5 bases, with 17 bases spanning the gap. The CDR3 is made up of 16 amino acids. Germline CDR1 KGHSH, CDR2 LQKENI. The CDR3, as DNA: TGTGCCAGCTCACCACGGGCAGGCACAACAGGGACTGAAGCTTTCTTT. This gives the protein CASSPRAGTTGTEAFF.

This clone appeared once. V usage is TRBV19 and J usage is TRBJ1-1; no definite D call. Germline V gene data show CDR1 as LNHDA and CDR2 as SQIVND (reference sequence). Trimming removed 10 bases from V and 4 bases from J, with 19 bases in between. The CDR3 length is 14 residues. The CDR3 reads CATSLGVSGTEAFF. CDR3 nucleotide sequence: TGTGCCACTTCACTCGGGGTCAGTGGCACTGAAGCTTTCTTT.

The V and J genes are TRBV29-1 and TRBJ2-3, with D possibly TRBD2 on 5 matching bases. Per the germline V gene, CDR1 is SQVTM and CDR2 is ANQGSEA. The CDR3 has 17 residues. V was cut by 2 bases and J by 4 bases, with 22 bases left in between. CDR3 coding DNA: TGCAGCGTTGAAATGGAGCACCTAGGAGGAGAGGCAGATACGCAGTATTTT. Protein: CSVEMEHLGGEADTQYF.

The chain uses TRBV19 and TRBJ2-7; possibly TRBD1 for D (5 bases). The CDR3 runs 15 residues. Germline CDR1 LNHDA, CDR2 SQIVND (reference sequence). V was trimmed by 4 bases and J by 3 bases, leaving 16 bases between them. CDR3 coding DNA: TGTGCCAGTAGTACCGGGCAGGTGGGGCTCTACGAGCAGTACTTC. Its protein product is CASSTGQVGLYEQYF.

This chain connects TRBV30 to TRBJ1-4, with a weak D call TRBD1 (5 bases). V was clipped by 6 bases and J by 9 bases, with 11 bases between them. Germline CDR1 and CDR2: GTSNPN and SVGIG (reference sequence). The CDR3 consists of 11 residues. The DNA of the CDR3 is TGTGCCTGCTCAGGGTATCAAAAACTGTTTTTT. This codes for CACSGYQKLFF. Complete variable domain (other parts from reference TRBV30 and TRBJ1-4): SQTIHQWPATLVQPVGSPLSLECTVEGTSNPNLYWYRQAAGRGLQLLFYSVGIGQISSEVPQNLSASRPQDRQFILSSKKLLLSDSGFYLCACSGYQKLFFGSGTQLSVL.

The chain joins TRBV2 to TRBJ2-4; possible D gene TRBD1, 6 bases. The V gene lost 4 bases and the J gene lost 3 bases, with 10 bases spanning the gap. Germline CDR1 and CDR2: SNHLY and FYNNEI. The length of the CDR3 is 14 residues. CDR3 residues: CASSARGNKNIQYF. The CDR3 DNA follows: TGTGCCAGCAGTGCCAGGGGTAACAAAAACATTCAGTACTTC. Combining the CDR3 with reference TRBV2 and TRBJ2-4 gives the whole variable domain EPEVTQTPSHQVTQMGQEVILRCVPISNHLYFYWYRQILGQKVEFLVSFYNNEISEKSEIFDDQFSVERPDGSNFTLKIRSTKLEDSAMYFCASSARGNKNIQYFGAGTRLSVL.